A selection of T cell receptor beta chains follows, all from one sample in a study of patients and donors after allogeneic stem cell transplantation. TCRdb called the RT-PCR reads again in MiXCR, with one record for every CDR3 protein. The table records 410,000 or so distinct CDR3 sequences, roughly 16% of them present only once. Sequenced material: blood, either unsorted or a sorted T cell fraction (not recorded which). All receptors derive from a human donor who was either an allogeneic HSCT recipient or a stem cell or donor lymphocyte infusion donor (not recorded which). It is not recorded whose cells these are; they may come from a transplant donor. The CDR3 runs from the conserved cysteine through the conserved F or W. The D gene is left open where the match is weak. Only some rows state a clone size, as once, few, many or a class for expanded clones.

v_call,clone_size,d_call,j_call,cdr3_aa,cdr3_nt
TRBV20-1,few,.,TRBJ2-5,CSARSVETQYF,TGCAGTGCTAGATCCGTGGAGACCCAGTACTTC
TRBV7-9,many,TRBD1,TRBJ2-1,CASSRGQGAYNEQFF,TGTGCCAGCAGCCGGGGACAGGGGGCCTACAATGAGCAGTTCTTC
TRBV10-3,.,.,TRBJ2-2,CAITPGSRNTGELFF,TGTGCCATCACGCCAGGGAGCAGGAACACCGGGGAGCTGTTTTTT
TRBV4-3,.,TRBD1,TRBJ1-5,CASSHPPAVYGTDNQPQHF,TGCGCCAGCAGCCACCCCCCAGCGGTGTATGGGACAGACAATCAGCCCCAGCATTTT
TRBV4-2,few,.,TRBJ2-1,CASSQHTGDNEQFF,TGTGCCAGCAGCCAACATACAGGAGACAATGAGCAGTTCTTC
TRBV6-1,.,.,TRBJ2-7,CASSRNLAVEQYF,TGTGCCAGCAGCCGGAACTTGGCTGTCGAGCAGTACTTC
TRBV24-1,.,TRBD1,TRBJ2-5,CATSDRTGQETQYF,TGTGCCACCAGTGACCGGACAGGTCAAGAGACCCAGTACTTC
TRBV20-1,few,.,TRBJ2-1,CSAITIEFEQFF,TGCAGTGCTATCACAATAGAGTTTGAGCAGTTCTTC
TRBV18,few,.,TRBJ1-2,CASSPVGLGYTF,TGTGCCAGCTCACCAGTGGGTCTGGGCTACACCTTC
TRBV29-1,few,TRBD2,TRBJ2-1,CSVVSGGAGEQFF,TGCAGCGTTGTTAGCGGGGGGGCAGGGGAGCAGTTCTTC
TRBV12-3/TRBV12-4,many,.,TRBJ2-7,CATRLDGSSYEQYF,TGTGCCACCAGACTGGACGGCAGCTCCTACGAGCAGTACTTC
TRBV12-3/TRBV12-4,.,TRBD1,TRBJ1-2,CASNSQGLGYTF,TGTGCCAGTAATTCACAGGGGCTCGGCTACACCTTC
TRBV5-1,.,.,TRBJ2-4,CASSLVGTQKVKNIQYF,TGCGCCAGCAGCTTGGTCGGCACCCAGAAAGTCAAAAACATTCAGTACTTC
TRBV14,few,TRBD1,TRBJ2-1,CASSHFAGGWVNEQFF,TGTGCCAGCAGCCACTTTGCAGGGGGCTGGGTCAATGAGCAGTTCTTC
TRBV19,.,.,TRBJ1-1,CASSIELDTEAFF,TGTGCCAGTAGTATAGAGCTGGACACTGAAGCTTTCTTT
TRBV5-6,few,.,TRBJ1-6,CASSLSGSPLHF,TGTGCCAGCAGCTTAAGCGGTTCACCCCTCCACTTT